The 24 T cell receptor beta chains presented below share a single source sample, sequenced in a study of OX40 agonist ivuxolimab in advanced cancers. Clones were sequenced by immunoSEQ multiplex PCR, and TCRdb holds only the in-frame ones, with some missing. The sample includes 65,000 to 100,000 clones, roughly 80% of them seen just once. The sequences come from CD4+ or CD8+ T cells sorted from blood, collected in a trial of the OX40 agonist ivuxolimab. These receptors came from an adult with an advanced solid tumor such as melanoma, head and neck, liver or kidney cancer.

The table lists this clone with a count of one. This chain joins TRBV14 and TRBJ2-1; 8 bases agree with TRBD2. This CDR3 comprises 13 residues. J was trimmed by 7 bases and V by 1 base; bases with no gene match: 0. The germline V gene has CDR1 SGHDN and CDR2 FVKESK. The CDR3 DNA is TGTGCCAGCAGCCAAGCGGGAGGGAATGAGCAGTTCTTC. It encodes CASSQAGGNEQFF.

This clone was seen only a few times. This sequence joins TRBV4-2 and TRBJ1-2; tentatively, D is TRBD1 (5 bases). Germline V gene lookup returns CDR1 LGHNA and CDR2 YNFKEQ. Trimming pared 2 bases from V and 7 bases from J, leaving 8 bases between. The CDR3 runs to 12 residues. This chain's CDR3 is CASSQWGIGYTF. In DNA, the CDR3 is TGTGCCAGCAGCCAATGGGGGATTGGCTACACCTTC.

This clone was counted once. The chain couples TRBV4-2 to TRBJ2-7; 7 bases are a match to TRBD2. After removal of 1 base from V and 7 bases from J, the junction contained 10 bases not matched to a gene. The CDR3 covers 15 residues. Looked up from germline, CDR1 is LGHNA and CDR2 is YNFKEQ. As DNA, the CDR3 is TGTGCCAGCAGCCAAGGCGGGAGCGAACTGGGGGAGCAGTACTTC. It specifies CASSQGGSELGEQYF.

This chain links TRBV6-6 with TRBJ1-1; weak D call: TRBD1 (5 bases). V lost 8 bases to trimming and J lost 1 base, with 14 bases between them. The germline V gene encodes CDR1 MNHNY and CDR2 SVGAGI (reference sequence). The CDR3 length is 14 residues. Written as DNA, the CDR3 is TGTGCCAGCTTTCAGGGAACAGCGAACACTGAAGCTTTCTTT. Translated, it gives CASFQGTANTEAFF.

V is TRBV6-5 and J is TRBJ1-3; unclear D gene. The CDR3 is 13 amino acids. Deletions cut 4 bases from V and 1 base from J, with 5 bases between. Germline lookup yields CDR1 MNHEY and CDR2 SVGAGI. Written as DNA, the CDR3 is TGTGCCAGCAGTTGGACTTCTGGAAACACCATATATTTT. Amino acid sequence: CASSWTSGNTIYF.

The chain's CDR3 is CSVPGGNTEAFF. For the CDR3, the DNA is TGCAGCGTTCCAGGGGGGAACACTGAAGCTTTCTTT. V usage is TRBV29-1 and J usage is TRBJ1-1; 7 nucleotides agree with TRBD1. CDR1 SQVTM and CDR2 ANQGSEA come from the germline V gene. This CDR3 is 12 amino acids long. V shed 5 bases and J 1 base; nucleotides not matched to a gene: 1.

The chain carries TRBV25-1 and TRBJ2-7; D is unclear. Between the trimmed V and J ends, which lost 1 base and 5 bases, there was a span of 6 bases. The CDR3 covers 12 residues. CDR1 is MGHDK and CDR2 is SYGVNS in the germline V gene. The CDR3 protein is CASSEFAHEQYF. Written as DNA, the CDR3 is TGTGCCAGCAGTGAATTCGCGCACGAGCAGTACTTC.

The chain employs TRBV7-9 and TRBJ2-3; 7 bases agree with TRBD1. CDR1 is SEHNR, CDR2 FQNEAQ, per germline (reference sequence). The CDR3 has 13 amino acids. J was trimmed by 5 bases and V by 5 bases; bases with no gene match: 4. The CDR3 region has the DNA TGTGCCAGCAGCCCAGGGGGTATAGATACGCAGTATTTT. This codes for CASSPGGIDTQYF.

The genes are TRBV27 and TRBJ2-7; tentatively, D is TRBD1 or TRBD2 (6 bases each). Germline-derived CDR1 and CDR2 are MNHEY and SMNVEV (reference sequence). V lost 5 bases to trimming and J lost 1 base, with 12 bases between them. This CDR3 comprises 14 residues. The CDR3 coding sequence is TGTGCCAGCAGTGCACGGAGGGGGTCCTACGAGCAGTACTTC. It is translated as CASSARRGSYEQYF.

The chain joins TRBV30 to TRBJ2-7, with D perhaps TRBD2 (6 bases). Germline CDR1 GTSNPN, CDR2 SVGIG (reference sequence). The CDR3 runs 14 residues. V was pared by 4 bases and J by 1 base, with 14 bases between. CDR3 protein: CAWNLGGSSYEQYF. In DNA, the CDR3 is TGTGCCTGGAATCTTGGGGGGTCGTCCTACGAGCAGTACTTC. The complete variable domain, with remaining parts taken from reference TRBV30 and TRBJ2-7, reads SQTIHQWPATLVQPVGSPLSLECTVEGTSNPNLYWYRQAAGRGLQLLFYSVGIGQISSEVPQNLSASRPQDRQFILSSKKLLLSDSGFYLCAWNLGGSSYEQYFGPGTRLTVT.

V and J are TRBV5-1 and TRBJ1-6, with D possibly being TRBD1 (6 bases). Germline CDR1 reads SGHRS; CDR2 reads YFSETQ. The CDR3 is 14 amino acids. Trimming shortened V by 4 bases and J by 8 bases, and 13 bases separated the two germline ends. For the CDR3, the DNA is TGCGCCAGCAGCGTGACGGGGGGCTATTCACCCCTCCACTTT. This encodes CASSVTGGYSPLHF.

V usage is TRBV9 and J usage is TRBJ1-4; 8 bases align to TRBD1. The CDR3 spans 15 residues. CDR1 and CDR2 (germline): SGDLS, YYNGEE. The V gene end was trimmed by 3 bases and the J gene end by 8 bases; junction bases not matched to a gene: 9. For the CDR3, the DNA is TGTGCCAGCAGCGCCGCAGGGGGCAAACGGGAAAAACTGTTTTTT. It specifies CASSAAGGKREKLFF.

V usage is TRBV7-2 and J usage is TRBJ1-2, with 8 bases matching TRBD1. The CDR3 sequence is 15 residues long. V was pared by 5 bases and J by 8 bases, with 13 bases of the junction left unmatched. Germline lookup yields CDR1 SGHTA and CDR2 FQGNSA. The CDR3: CASSTHPGGRQGYTF. CDR3 nucleotide sequence: TGTGCCAGCAGCACCCACCCAGGGGGCAGACAAGGCTACACCTTC.

J is TRBJ1-4 and V is TRBV2, with no clear D. The V end was cut by 3 bases, the J end by 8 bases, with 4 bases between. The germline V gene encodes CDR1 SNHLY and CDR2 FYNNEI. There are 11 residues in the CDR3. The CDR3: CASSDWEKLFF. The CDR3 DNA reads TGTGCCAGCAGTGATTGGGAAAAACTGTTTTTT.

This chain uses TRBV11-2 with TRBJ1-2; no definite D call. The CDR3 runs 17 residues. Germline CDR1 and CDR2: SGHAT and FQNNGV. Trimming stripped 2 bases from V and 4 bases from J, with 20 bases between. The DNA for the CDR3 is TGTGCCAGCAGCTTATCTCCGTCCGGGAGGCGCTCCTATGGCTACACCTTC. It codes for CASSLSPSGRRSYGYTF. Based on the CDR3 plus reference TRBV11-2 and TRBJ1-2, the full variable domain is EAGVAQSPRYKIIEKRQSVAFWCNPISGHATLYWYQQILGQGPKLLIQFQNNGVVDDSQLPKDRFSAERLKGVDSTLKIQPAKLEDSAVYLCASSLSPSGRRSYGYTFGSGTRLTVV.

This chain joins TRBV5-1 and TRBJ2-2; maybe TRBD1 (5 bases). This CDR3 is 17 amino acids long. CDR1 SGHRS and CDR2 YFSETQ come from the germline V gene. Deletions cut 4 bases from V and 0 bases from J, with 16 bases between. Here the CDR3 DNA reads TGCGCCAGCAGCGCCCCAAGGGGTTGGGCGAACACCGGGGAGCTGTTTTTT. Its translation is CASSAPRGWANTGELFF.

The chain is built from TRBV28 and TRBJ1-1; D is uncertain. V was pared by 5 bases and J by 2 bases, with 12 bases between. CDR1 and CDR2 from the germline V gene are MDHEN and SYDVKM. The CDR3 loop spans 14 amino acids. The CDR3 nucleotides are TGTGCCAGCAGTCCTCCGGGGTCAAACACTGAAGCTTTCTTT. This translates into CASSPPGSNTEAFF.

The rearrangement joins TRBV5-6 to TRBJ2-6; 8 bases agree with TRBD1. V lost 4 bases to trimming and J lost 4 bases; unmatched junction nucleotides: 13. The CDR3 runs 18 residues. Germline CDR1 SGHDT, CDR2 YYEEEE. CDR3: CASSKQGVSTLGANVLTF. The CDR3 region has the DNA TGTGCCAGCAGCAAACAGGGGGTGTCCACTCTGGGGGCCAACGTCCTGACTTTC.

The chain couples TRBV2 to TRBJ1-4, with TRBD1 as a possible D gene (5 bases). V lost 6 bases and J lost 1, with 18 bases in between. Germline V gives CDR1 SNHLY, CDR2 FYNNEI. The CDR3 has 17 amino acids. Here the CDR3 DNA reads TGTGCCAGCAGGACCGTAGGGGTTCATGGAACTAATGAAAAACTGTTTTTT. As protein: CASRTVGVHGTNEKLFF.

The chain has TRBV13 and TRBJ2-5, with 9 bases that match TRBD1. This CDR3 has 15 residues. J gave up 1 base and V 2 bases, and 2 bases lay outside the gene matches. Germline V lookup: CDR1 PRHDT, CDR2 FYEKMQ (reference sequence). CDR3 DNA sequence: TGTGCCAGCAGCTTACAGACAGGGGGCCAAGAGACCCAGTACTTC. This gives the protein CASSLQTGGQETQYF.

CDR3 sequence (DNA): TGTGCCAGCAGCCCGCGGAGCACTGAAGCTTTCTTT. Translation gives CASSPRSTEAFF. The rearrangement uses TRBV7-8 and TRBJ1-1, with unresolved D. The CDR3 sequence is 12 residues long. Per the germline V gene, CDR1 is SGHVS and CDR2 is FQNEAQ. Trimming removed 5 bases at V and 4 bases at J, with 8 bases between.

This clone was detected a few times. This chain links TRBV2 with TRBJ2-7, with no clear D. V lost 4 bases to trimming and J lost 4 bases, with 5 bases between them. CDR3 length equals 11 residues. CDR1 and CDR2 (germline): SNHLY, FYNNEI. CDR3 bases: TGTGCCAGCAGTGGGAGTTACGAGCAGTACTTC. Translated: CASSGSYEQYF.

DNA for the CDR3: TGTGCCAGCAGTTTTTTCCCCCGGAACACCATATATTTT. It encodes CASSFFPRNTIYF. V is TRBV28 and J is TRBJ1-3; D unresolved. The germline gives CDR1 MDHEN, CDR2 SYDVKM. CDR3 length: 13 amino acids. Trimming stripped 3 bases from V and 7 bases from J, with 10 bases between.

The chain links TRBV27 to TRBJ1-1, with TRBD1 matching over 12 bases. The CDR3 spans 15 residues. The germline V gene encodes CDR1 MNHEY and CDR2 SMNVEV (reference sequence). Unmatched junction bases numbered 5, after V lost 4 bases and J lost 5 bases. CDR3 nucleotide sequence: TGTGCCAGCAGTTGGGGACAGGGGGCAGGAACTGAAGCTTTCTTT. Translation gives CASSWGQGAGTEAFF.